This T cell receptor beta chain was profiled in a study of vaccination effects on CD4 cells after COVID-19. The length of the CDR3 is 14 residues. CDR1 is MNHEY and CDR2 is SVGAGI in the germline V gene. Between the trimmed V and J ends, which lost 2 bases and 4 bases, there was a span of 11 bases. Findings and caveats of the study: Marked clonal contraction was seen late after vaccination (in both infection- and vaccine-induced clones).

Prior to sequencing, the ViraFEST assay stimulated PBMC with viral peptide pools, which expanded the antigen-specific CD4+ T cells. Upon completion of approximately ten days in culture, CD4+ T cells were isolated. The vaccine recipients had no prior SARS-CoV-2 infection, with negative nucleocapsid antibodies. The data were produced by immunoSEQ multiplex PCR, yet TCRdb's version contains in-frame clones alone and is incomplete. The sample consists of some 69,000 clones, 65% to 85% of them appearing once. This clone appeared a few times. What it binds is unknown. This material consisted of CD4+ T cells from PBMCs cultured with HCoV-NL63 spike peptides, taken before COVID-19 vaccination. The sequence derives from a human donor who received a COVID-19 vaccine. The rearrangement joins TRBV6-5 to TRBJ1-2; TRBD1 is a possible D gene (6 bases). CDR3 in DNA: TGTGCCAGCAGTTACGGGGGACAACCCTATGGCTACACCTTC. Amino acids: CASSYGGQPYGYTF.